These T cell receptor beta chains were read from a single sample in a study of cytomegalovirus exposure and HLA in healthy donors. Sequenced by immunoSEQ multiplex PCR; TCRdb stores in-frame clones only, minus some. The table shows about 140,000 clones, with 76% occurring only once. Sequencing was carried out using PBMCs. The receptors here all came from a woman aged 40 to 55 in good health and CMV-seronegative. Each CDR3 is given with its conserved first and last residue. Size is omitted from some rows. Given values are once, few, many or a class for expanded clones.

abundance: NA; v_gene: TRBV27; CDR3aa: CASSFFPWAGQGVTEAFF
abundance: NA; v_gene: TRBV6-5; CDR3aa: CASRTGTGFTGELFF
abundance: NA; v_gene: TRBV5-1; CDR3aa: CASSQSIPPTEAFF
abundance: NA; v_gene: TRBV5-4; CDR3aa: CASSLRGAGETQYF
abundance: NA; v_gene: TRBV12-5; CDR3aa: CASVRFSGGNYMGTQYF
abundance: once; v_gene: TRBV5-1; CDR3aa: CASSPIANEKLFF
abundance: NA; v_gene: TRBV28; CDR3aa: CASSPSGGARLAKNIQYF
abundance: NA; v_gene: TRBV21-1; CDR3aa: CASSHKRSGETQYF
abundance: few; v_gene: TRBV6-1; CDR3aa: CASSEPGRMNTEAFF
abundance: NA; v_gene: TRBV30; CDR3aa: CAWSGPSPPTETQYF
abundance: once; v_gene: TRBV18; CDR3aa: CASSPPSVNTEAFF
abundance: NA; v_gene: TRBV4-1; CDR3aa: CASSQAGAGGQSDTQYF
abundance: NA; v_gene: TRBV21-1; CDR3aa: CASSKSRGKNTGELFF
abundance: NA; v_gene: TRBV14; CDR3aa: CASSQDRVSFTEAFF
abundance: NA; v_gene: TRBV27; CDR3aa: CASSFDGSGINTGELFF
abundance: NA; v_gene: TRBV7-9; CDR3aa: CASSRGGGGSGNTIYF
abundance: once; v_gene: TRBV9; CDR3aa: CASSDPWGLGTEAFF
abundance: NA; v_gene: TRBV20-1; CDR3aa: CSGGGVYGYTF
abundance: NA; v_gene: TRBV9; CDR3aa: CASSEGDRGVTEAFF
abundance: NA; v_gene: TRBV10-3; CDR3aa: CAISESREGLGYEQYF
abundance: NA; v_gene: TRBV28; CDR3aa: CASSFSGANYGYTF
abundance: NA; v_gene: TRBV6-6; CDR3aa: CASSYSQGFGSPLHF
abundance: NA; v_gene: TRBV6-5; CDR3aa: CASSYYRGPNEKLFF
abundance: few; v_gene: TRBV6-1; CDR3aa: CASTAFRGASTEAFF
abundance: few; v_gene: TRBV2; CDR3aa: CASSEDTGGYTF
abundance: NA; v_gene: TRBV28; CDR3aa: CASSWDRAGREKLFF
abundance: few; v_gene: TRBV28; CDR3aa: CASTLDRGHEQYF
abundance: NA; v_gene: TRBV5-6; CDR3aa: CASSLWGGRRHEQFF
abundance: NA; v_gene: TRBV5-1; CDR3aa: CASSGRLQETQYF
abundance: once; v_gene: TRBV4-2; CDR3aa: CASSQTGADYEQYF
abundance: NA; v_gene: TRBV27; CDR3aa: CASSYSGSYGYTF
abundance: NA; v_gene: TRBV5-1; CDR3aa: CASSRQGTSSYEQYF
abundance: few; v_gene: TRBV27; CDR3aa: CASSLQGTYEQYF
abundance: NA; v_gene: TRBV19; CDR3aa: CASSINGVLMGELFF
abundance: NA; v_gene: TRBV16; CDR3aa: CASSPRRTGTEAFF
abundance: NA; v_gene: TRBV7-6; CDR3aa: CASSSLSSSEEQFF
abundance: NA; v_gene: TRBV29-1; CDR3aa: CSVTGQFQAFF
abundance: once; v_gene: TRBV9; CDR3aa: CASSPGGRTEAFF
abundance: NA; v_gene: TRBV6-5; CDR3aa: CASTLQGDMNTEAFF
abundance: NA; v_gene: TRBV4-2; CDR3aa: CASRLTGGELFF
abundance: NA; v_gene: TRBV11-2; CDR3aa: CASSLAGDSYEQYF
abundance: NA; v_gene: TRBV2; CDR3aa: CASIPPLSSYEQYF
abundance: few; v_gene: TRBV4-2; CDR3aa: CASSPTGVGSDTQYF
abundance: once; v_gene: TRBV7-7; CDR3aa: CASSLGQYTDTQYF
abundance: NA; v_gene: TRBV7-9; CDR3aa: CASSLAAGGQETQYF
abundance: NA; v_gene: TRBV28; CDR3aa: CASTSGGGPYEQYF